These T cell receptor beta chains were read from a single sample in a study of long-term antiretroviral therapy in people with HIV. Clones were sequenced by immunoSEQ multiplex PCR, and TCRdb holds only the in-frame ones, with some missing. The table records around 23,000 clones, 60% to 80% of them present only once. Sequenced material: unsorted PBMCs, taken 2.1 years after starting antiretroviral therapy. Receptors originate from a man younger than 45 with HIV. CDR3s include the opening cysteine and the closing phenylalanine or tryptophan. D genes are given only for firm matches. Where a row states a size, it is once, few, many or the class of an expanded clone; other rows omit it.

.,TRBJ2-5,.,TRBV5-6,TGTGCCAGCAGTCAGACCGGAACGGAGACCCAGTACTTC,CASSQTGTETQYF
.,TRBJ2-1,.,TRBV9,TGTGCCAGCAGCGTAGGAGGGGAGAATGAGCAGTTCTTC,CASSVGGENEQFF
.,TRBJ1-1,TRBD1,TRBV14,TGTGCCAGCAGCCGACAGGGGAACACTGAAGCTTTCTTT,CASSRQGNTEAFF
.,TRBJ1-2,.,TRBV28,TGTGCCAGCAGTTTGTCCGATCGGAACTATGGCTACACCTTC,CASSLSDRNYGYTF
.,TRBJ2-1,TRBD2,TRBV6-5,TGTGCCAGCAGTTACTCGGAGACTAGCGGCTACAATGAGCAGTTCTTC,CASSYSETSGYNEQFF
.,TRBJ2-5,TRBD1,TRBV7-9,TGTGCCAGCAGGCCGGGACAGGGAGGCCAAGAGACCCAGTACTTC,CASRPGQGGQETQYF
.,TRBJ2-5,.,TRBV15,TGTGCCACCAGCAGAGATCCCAGGCCCCAAGAGACCCAGTACTTC,CATSRDPRPQETQYF
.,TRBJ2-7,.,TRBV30,TGTGCCTGGAGTGTTGGGAGCAGCCACTCCTACGAGCAGTACTTC,CAWSVGSSHSYEQYF
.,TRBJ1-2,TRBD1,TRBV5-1,TGCGCCAGCAGCTTGGTGAGGGACAGGGGATCGTCTCCCCATGGCTACACCTTC,CASSLVRDRGSSPHGYTF
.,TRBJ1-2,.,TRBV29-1,TGCAGCGTCTCCGGACTTCTCTATGGCTACACCTTC,CSVSGLLYGYTF
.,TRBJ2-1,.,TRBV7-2,TGTGCCAGCAGCTTCCAAGTCCAAAACAATGAGCAGTTCTTC,CASSFQVQNNEQFF
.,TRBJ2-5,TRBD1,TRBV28,TGTGCCAGCAGGGCAGGGGGAAGCGTGGAGACCCAGTACTTC,CASRAGGSVETQYF
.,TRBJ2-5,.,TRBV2,TGTGCCAGCAGTCCGGGACGCGGACGTGAGACCCAGTACTTC,CASSPGRGRETQYF
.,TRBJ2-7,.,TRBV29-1,TGCAGCGGGGGGGACAGCCCCTACGAGCAGTACTTC,CSGGDSPYEQYF
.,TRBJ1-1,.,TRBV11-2,TGTGCCAGCAGCTTCGAAGGGGGGATCACTGAAGCTTTCTTT,CASSFEGGITEAFF
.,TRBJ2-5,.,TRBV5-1,TGCGCCAGCAGCTTTAGGGGCGGTGAGACCCAGTACTTC,CASSFRGGETQYF
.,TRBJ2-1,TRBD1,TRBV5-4,TGTGCCAGCAGGAATCCGGGACAGGGGGCGTTTGAGCAGTTCTTC,CASRNPGQGAFEQFF
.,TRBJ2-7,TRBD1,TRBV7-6,TGTGCCAGCAGCTTTACAGGGGGTTACGAGCAGTACTTC,CASSFTGGYEQYF
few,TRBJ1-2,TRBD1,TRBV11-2,TGTGCCAGCAGCCGCCCCCGCAGGGGGGATGGCTACACCTTC,CASSRPRRGDGYTF
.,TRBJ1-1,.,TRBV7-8,TGTGCCAGCAGCCCTAGGGAGGGCGCGGGCACTGAAGCTTTCTTT,CASSPREGAGTEAFF
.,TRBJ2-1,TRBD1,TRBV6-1,TGTGCCAGCAGTGAGAGGGACAGGGGCGTGATTACCTACAATGAGCAGTTCTTC,CASSERDRGVITYNEQFF
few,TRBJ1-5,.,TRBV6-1,TGTGCCAGCAGTGAAGGCCGGCCTAGCAATCAGCCCCAGCATTTT,CASSEGRPSNQPQHF
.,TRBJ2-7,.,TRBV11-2,TGTGCCAGCAGCTTCAGGGGATCCCCCTACGAGCAGTACTTC,CASSFRGSPYEQYF
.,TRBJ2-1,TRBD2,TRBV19,TGTGCCAGTAGTGGAGTGGCTAGCGGGAGTCGGGAGCAGTTCTTC,CASSGVASGSREQFF
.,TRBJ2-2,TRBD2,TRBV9,TGTGCCAGCAGCACGATAGCGGGGACGAACACCGGGGAGCTGTTTTTT,CASSTIAGTNTGELFF
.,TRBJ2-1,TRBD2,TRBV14,TGTGCCAGCAGCCGGACTAGCGGGTATGGGAGTGAGCAGTTCTTC,CASSRTSGYGSEQFF
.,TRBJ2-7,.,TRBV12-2,.,CASRLSGWGQGATYEQYF
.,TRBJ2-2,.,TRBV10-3,TGTGCCATCAGTGAGTCTTTGAACACCGGGGAGCTGTTTTTT,CAISESLNTGELFF
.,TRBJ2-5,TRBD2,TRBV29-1,TGCAGCGTTGAAGCGGGAGGAGAGACCCAGTACTTC,CSVEAGGETQYF
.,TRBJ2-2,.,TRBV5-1,TGCGCCAGCAGCCCAGTGAACACCGGGGAGCTGTTTTTT,CASSPVNTGELFF
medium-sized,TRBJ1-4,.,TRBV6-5,TGTGCCAGCAGTTTGGGCACTAATGAAAAACTGTTTTTT,CASSLGTNEKLFF
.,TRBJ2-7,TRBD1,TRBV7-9,TGTGCCAGCAGCCCTAGAAGGACAGGGGGTAGGGAGCAGTACTTC,CASSPRRTGGREQYF
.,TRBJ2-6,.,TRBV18,TGTGCCAGCTCAGTCACTCGAACAGGACAATCTGGGGCCAACGTCCTGACTTTC,CASSVTRTGQSGANVLTF
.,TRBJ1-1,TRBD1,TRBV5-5,TGTGCCAGCAGCTGGGGACAGGGGGTTACTGAAGCTTTCTTT,CASSWGQGVTEAFF
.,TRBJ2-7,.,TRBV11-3,TGTGCCAGCAGCCAAGATCCGCGGGAGCAGTACTTC,CASSQDPREQYF
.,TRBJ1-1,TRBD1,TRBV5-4,TGTGCCAGCAGCTGGGACAGGGGTGGCACTGAAGCTTTCTTT,CASSWDRGGTEAFF
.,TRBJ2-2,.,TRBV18,TGTGCCAGCTCACCAGGGGGCGCTTACACCGGGGAGCTGTTTTTT,CASSPGGAYTGELFF
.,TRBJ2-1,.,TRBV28,TGTGCCAGCAGTTTTCGGCAGGGGACCTACAATGAGCAGTTCTTC,CASSFRQGTYNEQFF
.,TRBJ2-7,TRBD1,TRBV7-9,TGTGCCAGCAGCCTGACAGGGGGAGAGAACGAGCAGTACTTC,CASSLTGGENEQYF
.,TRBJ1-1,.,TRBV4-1,TGCGCCAGCAGCCAAGGTGCTGACCTGCGAGACACTGAAGCTTTCTTT,CASSQGADLRDTEAFF
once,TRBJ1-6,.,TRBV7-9,TGTGCCAGCAGCTCGAAAGTCCGGGGGTCGGTTGATTCACCCCTCCACTTT,CASSSKVRGSVDSPLHF
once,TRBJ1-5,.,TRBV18,TGTGCCAGCTCACGAGGGGGGGCTGGGGGCAATCAGCCCCAGCATTTT,CASSRGGAGGNQPQHF
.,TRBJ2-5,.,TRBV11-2,TGTGCCAGCAGCTTCGAAACAGGCGTCGGGGAGACCCAGTACTTC,CASSFETGVGETQYF
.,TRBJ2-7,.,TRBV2,TGTGCCAGCAGTGTTTCCTACGAGCAGTACTTC,CASSVSYEQYF
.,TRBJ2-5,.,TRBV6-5,TGTGCCAGCAGCCCTGGACAAGGAGAGACCCAGTACTTC,CASSPGQGETQYF
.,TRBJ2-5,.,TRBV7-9,TGTGCCAGCAGCTATCTGGGCGGGCAAGAGACCCAGTACTTC,CASSYLGGQETQYF
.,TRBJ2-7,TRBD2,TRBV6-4,TGTGCCAGCAGTCCACTAGCGGGAGTGGGGTACGAGCAGTACTTC,CASSPLAGVGYEQYF
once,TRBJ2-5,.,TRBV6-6,TGTGCCAGCAGCTCCTCCACTAGCCAAGAGACCCAGTACTTC,CASSSSTSQETQYF